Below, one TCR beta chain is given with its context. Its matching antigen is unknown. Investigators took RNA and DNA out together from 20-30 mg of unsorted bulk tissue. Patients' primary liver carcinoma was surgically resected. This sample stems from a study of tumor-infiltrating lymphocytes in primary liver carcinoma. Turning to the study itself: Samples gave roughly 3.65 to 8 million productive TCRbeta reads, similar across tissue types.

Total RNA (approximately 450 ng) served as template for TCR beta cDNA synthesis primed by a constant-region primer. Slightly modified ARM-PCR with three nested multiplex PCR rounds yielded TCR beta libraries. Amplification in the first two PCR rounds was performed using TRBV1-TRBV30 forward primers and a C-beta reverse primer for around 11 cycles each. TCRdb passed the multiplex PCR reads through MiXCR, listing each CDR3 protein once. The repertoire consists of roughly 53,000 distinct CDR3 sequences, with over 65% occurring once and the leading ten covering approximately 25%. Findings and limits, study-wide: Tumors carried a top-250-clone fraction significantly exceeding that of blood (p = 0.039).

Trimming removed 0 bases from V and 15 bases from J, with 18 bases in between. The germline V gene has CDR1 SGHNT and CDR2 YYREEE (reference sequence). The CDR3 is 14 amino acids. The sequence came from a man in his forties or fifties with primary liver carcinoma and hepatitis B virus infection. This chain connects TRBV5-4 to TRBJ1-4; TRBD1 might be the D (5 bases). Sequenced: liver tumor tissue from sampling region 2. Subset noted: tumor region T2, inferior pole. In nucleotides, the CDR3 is TGTGCCAGCAGCTTGGAGGGGTCGGGTGAAAAGATGTTTTTT. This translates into CASSLEGSGEKMFF. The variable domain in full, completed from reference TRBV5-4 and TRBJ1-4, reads ETGVTQSPTHLIKTRGQQVTLRCSSQSGHNTVSWYQQALGQGPQFIFQYYREEENGRGNFPPRFSGLQFPNYSSELNVNALELDDSALYLCASSLEGSGEKMFFGSGTQLSVL.